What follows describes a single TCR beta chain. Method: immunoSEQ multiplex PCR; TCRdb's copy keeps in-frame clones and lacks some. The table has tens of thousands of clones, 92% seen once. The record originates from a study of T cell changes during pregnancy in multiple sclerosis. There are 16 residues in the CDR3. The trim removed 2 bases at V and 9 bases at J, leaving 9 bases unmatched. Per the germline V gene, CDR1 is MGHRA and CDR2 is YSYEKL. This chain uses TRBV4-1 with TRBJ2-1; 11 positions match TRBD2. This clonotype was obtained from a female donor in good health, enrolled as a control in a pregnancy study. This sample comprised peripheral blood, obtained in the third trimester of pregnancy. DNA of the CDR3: TGCGCCAGCAGCCAATACACTAGCGGGAGCTTTGGTGAGCAGTTCTTC. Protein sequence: CASSQYTSGSFGEQFF.